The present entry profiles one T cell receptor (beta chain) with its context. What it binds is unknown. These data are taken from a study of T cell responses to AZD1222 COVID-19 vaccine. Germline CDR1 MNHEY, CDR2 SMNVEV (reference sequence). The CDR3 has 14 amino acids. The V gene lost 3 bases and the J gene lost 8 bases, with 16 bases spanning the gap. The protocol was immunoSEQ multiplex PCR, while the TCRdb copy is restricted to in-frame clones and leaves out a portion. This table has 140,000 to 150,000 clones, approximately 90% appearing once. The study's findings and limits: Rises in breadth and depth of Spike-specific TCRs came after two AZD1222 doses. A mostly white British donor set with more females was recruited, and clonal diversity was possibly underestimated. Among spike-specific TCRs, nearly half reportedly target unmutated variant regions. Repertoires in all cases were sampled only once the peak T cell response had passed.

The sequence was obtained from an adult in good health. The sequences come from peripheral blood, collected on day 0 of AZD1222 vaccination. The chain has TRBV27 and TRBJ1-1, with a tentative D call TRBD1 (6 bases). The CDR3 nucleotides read TGTGCCAGCAGTTTGTTCCTTACAGGGCCAGAAGCTTTCTTT. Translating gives CASSLFLTGPEAFF.